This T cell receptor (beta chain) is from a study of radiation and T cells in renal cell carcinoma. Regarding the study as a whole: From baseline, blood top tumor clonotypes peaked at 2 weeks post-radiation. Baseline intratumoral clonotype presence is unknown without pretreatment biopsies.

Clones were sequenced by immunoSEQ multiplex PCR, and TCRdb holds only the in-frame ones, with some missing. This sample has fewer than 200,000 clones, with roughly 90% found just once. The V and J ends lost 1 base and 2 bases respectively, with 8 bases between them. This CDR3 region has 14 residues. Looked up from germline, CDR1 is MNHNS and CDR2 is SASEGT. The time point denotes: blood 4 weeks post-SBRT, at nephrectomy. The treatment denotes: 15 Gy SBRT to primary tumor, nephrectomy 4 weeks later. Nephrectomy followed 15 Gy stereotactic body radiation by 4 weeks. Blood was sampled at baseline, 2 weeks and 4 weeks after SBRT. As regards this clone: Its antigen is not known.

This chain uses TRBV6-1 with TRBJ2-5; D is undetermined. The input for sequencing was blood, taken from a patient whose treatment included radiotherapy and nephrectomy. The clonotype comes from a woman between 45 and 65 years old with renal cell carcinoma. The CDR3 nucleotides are TGTGCCAGCAGTGAAGTCGGCCGTCAAGAGACCCAGTACTTC. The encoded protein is CASSEVGRQETQYF.